The clone carrying this T cell receptor (beta chain) was recorded at least ten times. MiXCR, applied by TCRdb to the 5' RACE reads, yields one record per CDR3 protein. The sample shows tens of thousands of distinct CDR3 sequences, under 20% of them seen only once. This CDR3 has 16 residues. CDR1 MNHEY and CDR2 SVGAGI come from the germline V gene. The ends lost 8 bases at V and 5 bases at J; junction bases unmatched: 10. V usage is TRBV6-5 and J usage is TRBJ2-7, with 15 bases matching TRBD2. The clonotype was recovered from a female donor with breast cancer. Sequencing was done on a sample of naive CD4+ T cells sorted from a lymph node. The subset is: naive CD4+ T cells, CD4+CD45RA+CD25-. CDR3 sequence reads: CASGGGLAGGRDEQYF. The CDR3 nucleotides read TGTGCCAGCGGTGGGGGACTAGCGGGAGGTAGGGACGAGCAGTACTTC.